Sequencing of this TCR beta chain was carried out in a study of control samples from healthy donors and cancer patients. Only in-frame clones appear in the TCRdb table, and some are missing; sequencing was by immunoSEQ multiplex PCR. Of about 170,000 clones detected, roughly nine tenths appear once; the ten largest clones hold approximately 1.5%. Sequenced sample: blood. This TCR was recovered from a woman between 25 and 40 years old in good health.

CDR3 sequence (DNA): TGTGCCAGCAGTGAAATCGGGGGGGATAGTGAAAAACTGTTTTTT. This encodes CASSEIGGDSEKLFF. The V gene is TRBV6-1, the J gene TRBJ1-4; D is possibly TRBD1 (5 bases). From germline, CDR1 is MNHNS and CDR2 SASEGT. The CDR3 runs to 15 residues. V was clipped by 2 bases and J by 7 bases, with 14 bases between them.